Listed below are T cell receptor beta chains from one sample, sequenced in a study of blood T cell repertoires in COVID-19. The data were produced by immunoSEQ multiplex PCR, yet TCRdb's version contains in-frame clones alone and is incomplete. The table shows 150,000 to 200,000 clones, with about nine tenths occurring only once. The sequencing input was peripheral blood. The receptors come from a man younger than 35 who had recovered from COVID-19. CDR3s include the opening cysteine and the closing phenylalanine or tryptophan. D genes are given only for firm matches. Rows may omit the clone size; those that give it use once, few, many or a size class.

size | D | J | V | CDR3 | DNA
. | . | TRBJ2-3 | TRBV27 | CASRPTDLTRSTDTQYF | TGTGCCAGCAGACCGACGGACTTGACAAGAAGCACAGATACGCAGTATTTT
. | . | TRBJ2-4 | TRBV5-4 | CASSPGQPGAKNIQYF | TGTGCCAGCAGCCCCGGACAGCCTGGGGCCAAAAACATTCAGTACTTC
. | . | TRBJ2-7 | TRBV28 | CASSLSPDSGYEQYF | TGTGCCAGCAGTTTATCCCCGGACAGCGGATACGAGCAGTACTTC
. | . | TRBJ1-2 | TRBV6-5 | CASSPNSLDYGYTF | TGTGCCAGCAGCCCGAATAGCTTGGACTATGGCTACACCTTC
. | . | TRBJ1-4 | TRBV10-3 | CAISEGTRKLFF | TGTGCCATCAGTGAGGGGACAAGAAAACTGTTTTTT
. | . | TRBJ2-3 | TRBV10-3 | CAISGAGDGETQYF | TGTGCCATCTCAGGGGCGGGAGATGGGGAGACGCAGTATTTT
. | . | TRBJ1-3 | TRBV7-2 | CASSLHRAGNTIYF | TGTGCCAGCAGCCTCCACAGGGCTGGAAACACCATATATTTT
. | . | TRBJ2-3 | TRBV6-5 | CASTRGGATDTQYF | TGTGCCAGCACCCGAGGGGGGGCCACAGATACGCAGTATTTT
. | TRBD2 | TRBJ2-1 | TRBV4-3 | CASSQGGGRDRNEQFF | TGCGCCAGCAGCCAAGGGGGCGGGAGAGACCGGAATGAGCAGTTCTTC
. | . | TRBJ2-7 | TRBV28 | CASSLSGSGTSSTYF | TGTGCCAGCAGTTTATCCGGCTCCGGGACATCTTCTACGTACTTC
. | TRBD1 | TRBJ2-3 | TRBV2 | CASSLRDREGSTDTQYF | TGTGCCAGCAGTCTCCGGGACAGGGAGGGGTCCACAGATACGCAGTATTTT
. | . | TRBJ2-7 | TRBV19 | CASSISTGPYEQYF | TGTGCCAGTAGTATCTCAACAGGGCCCTACGAGCAGTACTTC
. | TRBD1 | TRBJ1-6 | TRBV19 | CASRSDRFNSPLHF | TGTGCCAGTAGATCGGACAGGTTTAATTCACCCCTCCACTTT
. | . | TRBJ2-7 | TRBV4-1 | CASSQGTASSYEQYF | TGCGCCAGCAGCCAAGGGACAGCTAGCTCCTACGAGCAGTACTTC
. | TRBD2 | TRBJ2-5 | TRBV3-1/TRBV3-2 | CASSERTSQGTQYF | TGTGCCAGCAGCGAAAGGACTAGCCAAGGGACCCAGTACTTC
. | . | TRBJ1-2 | TRBV6-6 | CASIGGTGYGYTF | TGTGCCAGCATCGGGGGGACTGGCTATGGCTACACCTTC
. | . | TRBJ1-1 | TRBV12-3/TRBV12-4 | CASSLQENTEAFF | TGTGCCAGCAGTTTACAGGAGAACACTGAAGCTTTCTTT
. | TRBD1 | TRBJ2-3 | TRBV7-2 | CASTLGETGADTQYF | TGTGCCAGCACCCTAGGGGAGACAGGGGCAGATACGCAGTATTTT
. | TRBD2 | TRBJ2-3 | TRBV24-1 | CATSDSGLAGESRLDTQYF | TGTGCCACCAGTGATTCGGGACTAGCGGGAGAGTCGAGATTAGATACGCAGTATTTT
. | . | TRBJ2-2 | TRBV6-5 | CASVADRITGELFF | TGTGCCAGCGTCGCAGACAGGATCACCGGGGAGCTGTTTTTT
once | TRBD2 | TRBJ2-4 | TRBV2 | CASGRLAGTKNIQYF | TGTGCCAGCGGCAGACTAGCGGGAACCAAAAACATTCAGTACTTC
. | TRBD2 | TRBJ2-1 | TRBV27 | CASSSAGNSYNEQFF | TGTGCCAGCAGTTCAGCGGGAAACTCCTACAATGAGCAGTTCTTC
. | . | TRBJ1-4 | TRBV19 | CATSGTFNEKLFF | TGTGCCACCTCGGGTACCTTTAATGAAAAACTGTTTTTT
. | TRBD2 | TRBJ2-7 | TRBV27 | CAAAPGTSGSYEQYF | TGTGCCGCCGCCCCAGGGACTAGCGGCTCCTACGAGCAGTACTTC
. | . | TRBJ1-5 | TRBV29-1 | CSVALTGPEGNQPQHF | TGCAGCGTCGCTCTTACGGGCCCGGAGGGCAATCAGCCCCAGCATTTT
. | TRBD1 | TRBJ1-1 | TRBV5-1 | CASSFEGQGSTEAFF | TGCGCCAGCAGCTTTGAGGGACAGGGCAGCACTGAAGCTTTCTTT
many | . | TRBJ2-2 | TRBV6-2/TRBV6-3 | CASSPRRRTNTGELFF | TGTGCCAGCAGCCCCAGGAGGCGGACGAACACCGGGGAGCTGTTTTTT
. | . | TRBJ1-5 | TRBV28 | CASRRGGSNQPQHF | TGTGCCAGCAGGAGGGGGGGGAGCAATCAGCCCCAGCATTTT
. | TRBD2 | TRBJ2-1 | TRBV9 | CASSVGGSGTNEQFF | TGTGCCAGCAGCGTAGGGGGTAGCGGGACCAATGAGCAGTTCTTC
. | TRBD1 | TRBJ1-1 | TRBV6-2/TRBV6-3 | CASSPDREGTEAFF | TGTGCCAGCAGTCCGGACAGGGAAGGCACTGAAGCTTTCTTT
. | TRBD1 | TRBJ1-1 | TRBV4-3 | CASSQDQDRGEAFF | TGCGCCAGCAGCCAAGATCAGGACAGGGGGGAAGCTTTCTTT
. | TRBD1 | TRBJ1-2 | TRBV3-1/TRBV3-2 | CASSPDRDYYGYTF | TGTGCCAGCAGTCCCGACAGGGATTACTATGGCTACACCTTC
. | TRBD2 | TRBJ2-7 | TRBV9 | CASSPRTSFYEQYF | TGTGCCAGCAGTCCCAGGACTAGCTTCTACGAGCAGTACTTC
once | . | TRBJ1-2 | TRBV15 | CATSRDRKGGDYGYTF | TGTGCCACCAGCAGAGATCGAAAGGGGGGGGACTATGGCTACACCTTC
. | . | TRBJ1-2 | TRBV10-3 | CAISDGSYGYTF | TGTGCCATCAGTGACGGGAGCTATGGCTACACCTTC
. | . | TRBJ2-1 | TRBV6-1 | CASSEQGSYNEQFF | TGTGCCAGCAGTGAACAGGGTTCCTACAATGAGCAGTTCTTC
few | TRBD2 | TRBJ2-3 | TRBV7-9 | CASSPGIAGRTDTQYF | TGTGCCAGCAGCCCGGGGATAGCGGGACGGACAGATACGCAGTATTTT
. | . | TRBJ1-5 | TRBV30 | CAWSEGGGWQPQHF | TGTGCCTGGAGTGAGGGAGGGGGATGGCAGCCCCAGCATTTT
. | . | TRBJ2-3 | TRBV27 | CASTPSSADTQYF | TGTGCCAGCACCCCTAGCTCCGCAGATACGCAGTATTTT
. | TRBD1 | TRBJ2-7 | TRBV28 | CASSRTGVANDYEQYF | TGTGCCAGCAGCAGAACAGGGGTGGCAAATGACTACGAGCAGTACTTC
. | TRBD2 | TRBJ2-3 | TRBV11-2 | CASSSSGSPDTQYF | TGTGCCAGCAGCTCCAGCGGGAGCCCAGATACGCAGTATTTT
. | . | TRBJ1-4 | TRBV5-1 | CATSPGGDEKLFF | TGCGCCACCTCCCCGGGGGGCGACGAAAAACTGTTTTTT
. | TRBD2 | TRBJ2-7 | TRBV28 | CASSPSVGGWGEQYF | TGTGCCAGCAGCCCGTCTGTCGGGGGGTGGGGCGAGCAGTACTTC
many | TRBD1 | TRBJ2-7 | TRBV7-8 | CASSFPGQGSYEQYF | TGTGCCAGCAGCTTCCCGGGACAGGGCTCCTACGAGCAGTACTTC
. | . | TRBJ1-5 | TRBV19 | CASSKDRNQPQHF | TGTGCCAGTAGTAAGGACAGAAATCAGCCCCAGCATTTT